This entry features one T cell receptor (beta chain) sequence. Method: immunoSEQ multiplex PCR; TCRdb's copy keeps in-frame clones and lacks some. There are a few hundred thousand clones in the sample; 88% occur only once, and more than 0.95% lies in the top ten. This sample stems from a study of blood T cell repertoires in COVID-19. Germline CDR1 reads LNHDA; CDR2 reads SQIVND (reference sequence). This CDR3 region has 18 residues. V lost 3 bases to trimming and J lost 0 bases; unmatched junction nucleotides: 12. The chain couples TRBV19 to TRBJ2-3; 7 bases agree with TRBD1. Specimen: PBMCs or T cells enriched from blood (not recorded which). This TCR derives from a woman aged 40 to 50 with acute COVID-19. The CDR3 spells CASSIRQGDSYSTDTQYF. The CDR3, as DNA: TGTGCCAGTAGTATTAGACAGGGCGACTCCTATAGCACAGATACGCAGTATTTT.